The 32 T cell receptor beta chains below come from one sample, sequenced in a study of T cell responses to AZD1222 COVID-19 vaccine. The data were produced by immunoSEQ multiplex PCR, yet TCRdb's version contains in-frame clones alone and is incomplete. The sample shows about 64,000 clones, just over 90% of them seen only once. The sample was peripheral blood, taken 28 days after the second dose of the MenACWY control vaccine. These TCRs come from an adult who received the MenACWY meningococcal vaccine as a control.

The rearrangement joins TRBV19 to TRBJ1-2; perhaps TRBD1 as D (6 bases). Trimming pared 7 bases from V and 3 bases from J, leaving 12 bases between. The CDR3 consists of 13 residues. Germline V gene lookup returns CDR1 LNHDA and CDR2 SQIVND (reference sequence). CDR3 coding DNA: TGTGCCAGTATGAGCCAGGGGCACTATGGCTACACCTTC. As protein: CASMSQGHYGYTF.

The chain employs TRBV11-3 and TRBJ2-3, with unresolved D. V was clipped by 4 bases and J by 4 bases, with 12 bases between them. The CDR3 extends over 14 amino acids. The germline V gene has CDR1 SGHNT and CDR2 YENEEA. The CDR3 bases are TGTGCCAGCAGCTCCCGGCTGGCTCCAGATACGCAGTATTTT. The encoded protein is CASSSRLAPDTQYF.

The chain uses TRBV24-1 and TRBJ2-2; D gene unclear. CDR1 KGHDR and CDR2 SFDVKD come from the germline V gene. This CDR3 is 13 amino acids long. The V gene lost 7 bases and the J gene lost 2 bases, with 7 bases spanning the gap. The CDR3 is CATSPQNTGELFF. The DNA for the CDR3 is TGTGCCACCAGCCCACAAAACACCGGGGAGCTGTTTTTT.

Here the CDR3 DNA reads TGTGCCAGCAGCAGGACTAGCGGGAACACCGGGGAGCTGTTTTTT. This translates into CASSRTSGNTGELFF. This sequence joins TRBV2 and TRBJ2-2; 10 bases match TRBD2. Germline assignment: CDR1 SNHLY and CDR2 FYNNEI. The V segment lost 6 bases and the J segment 1 base; nucleotides outside the gene matches: 2. The CDR3 runs 15 residues.

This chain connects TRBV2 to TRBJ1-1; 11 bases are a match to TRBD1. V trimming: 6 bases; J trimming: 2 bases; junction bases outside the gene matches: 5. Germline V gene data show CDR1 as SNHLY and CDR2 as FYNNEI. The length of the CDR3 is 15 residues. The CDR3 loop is CASSKGQGANTEAFF. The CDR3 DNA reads TGTGCCAGCAGCAAAGGACAGGGGGCTAACACTGAAGCTTTCTTT.

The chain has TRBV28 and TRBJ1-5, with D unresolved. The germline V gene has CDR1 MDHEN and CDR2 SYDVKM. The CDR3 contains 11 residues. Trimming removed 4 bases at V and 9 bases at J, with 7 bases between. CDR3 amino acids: CASSSGRPQHF. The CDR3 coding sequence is TGTGCCAGCAGTTCCGGGCGGCCCCAGCATTTT.

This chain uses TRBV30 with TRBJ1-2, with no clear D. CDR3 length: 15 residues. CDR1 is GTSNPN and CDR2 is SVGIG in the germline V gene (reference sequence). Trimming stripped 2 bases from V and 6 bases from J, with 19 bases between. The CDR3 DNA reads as TGTGCCTGGAGTCTCCCTAGGGTGGGAGAAAATGGCTACACCTTC. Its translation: CAWSLPRVGENGYTF.

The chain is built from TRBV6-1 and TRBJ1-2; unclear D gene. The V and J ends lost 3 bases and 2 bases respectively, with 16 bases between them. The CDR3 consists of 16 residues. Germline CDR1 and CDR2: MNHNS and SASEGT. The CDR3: CASSDVAGSGNYGYTF. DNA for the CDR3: TGTGCCAGCAGTGACGTGGCAGGTAGTGGAAACTATGGCTACACCTTC.

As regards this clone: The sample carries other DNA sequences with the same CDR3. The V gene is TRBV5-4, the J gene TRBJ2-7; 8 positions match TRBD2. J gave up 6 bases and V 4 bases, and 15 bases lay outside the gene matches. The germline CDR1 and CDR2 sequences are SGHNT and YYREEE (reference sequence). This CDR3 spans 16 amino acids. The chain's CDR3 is CASSLGGAGRALEQYF. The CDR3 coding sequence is TGTGCCAGCAGCCTGGGGGGGGCCGGGAGGGCCCTCGAGCAGTACTTC.

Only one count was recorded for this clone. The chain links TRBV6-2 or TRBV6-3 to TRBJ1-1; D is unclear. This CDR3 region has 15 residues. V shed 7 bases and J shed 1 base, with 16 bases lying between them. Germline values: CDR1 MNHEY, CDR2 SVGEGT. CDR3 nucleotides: TGTGCCAGCACCCCTAGGGCAGTTGCGAACACTGAAGCTTTCTTT. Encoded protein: CASTPRAVANTEAFF.

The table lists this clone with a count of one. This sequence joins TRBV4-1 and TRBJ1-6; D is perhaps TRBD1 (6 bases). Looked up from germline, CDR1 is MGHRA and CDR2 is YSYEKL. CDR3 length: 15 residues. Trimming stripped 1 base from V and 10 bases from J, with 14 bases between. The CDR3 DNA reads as TGCGCCAGCAGCCAAGGAGGGGGGACGAGATCACCCCTCCACTTT. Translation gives CASSQGGGTRSPLHF.

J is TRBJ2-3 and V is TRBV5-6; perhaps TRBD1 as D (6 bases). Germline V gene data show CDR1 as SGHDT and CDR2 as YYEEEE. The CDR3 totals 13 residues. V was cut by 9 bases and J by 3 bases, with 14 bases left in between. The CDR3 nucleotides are TGTGCCACTAACAGGGTGGGTACAGATACGCAGTATTTT. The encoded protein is CATNRVGTDTQYF.

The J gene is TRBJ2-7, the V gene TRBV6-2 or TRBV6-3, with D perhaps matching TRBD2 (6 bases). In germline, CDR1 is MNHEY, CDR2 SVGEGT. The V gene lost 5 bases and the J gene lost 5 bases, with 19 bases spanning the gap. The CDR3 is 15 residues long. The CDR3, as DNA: TGTGCCAGCAGTGGTAGGGCCGCGGGGATCCACGAGCAGTACTTC. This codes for CASSGRAAGIHEQYF.

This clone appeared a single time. The CDR3, as DNA: TGTGCCAGCTCACCACCTGCAAACTCTGGAAACACCATATATTTT. Protein product: CASSPPANSGNTIYF. The chain recombines TRBV18 with TRBJ1-3; D gene ambiguous. CDR3 length: 15 amino acids. V lost 0 bases and J lost 0, with 6 bases in between. Germline loops: CDR1 KGHSH, CDR2 LQKENI.

The CDR3 protein is CASSRPGDRETEAFF. The CDR3 DNA is TGTGCCAGCAGCCGGCCAGGCGACAGGGAGACTGAAGCTTTCTTT. This sequence joins TRBV3-1 (or the pseudogene TRBV3-2) and TRBJ1-1, with TRBD1 matching over 7 bases. Per the germline V gene, CDR1 is LGHDT and CDR2 is YNNKEL (reference sequence). V lost 4 bases, J lost 5 bases, and 10 bases stayed unmatched. The CDR3 spans 15 residues.

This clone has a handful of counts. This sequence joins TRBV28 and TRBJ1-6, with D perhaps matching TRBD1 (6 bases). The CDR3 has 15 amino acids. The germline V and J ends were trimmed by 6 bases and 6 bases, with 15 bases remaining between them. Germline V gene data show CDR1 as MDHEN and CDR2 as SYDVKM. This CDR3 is CASSWTVRSNSPLHF. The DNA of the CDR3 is TGTGCCAGCAGCTGGACAGTTAGAAGTAATTCACCCCTCCACTTT.

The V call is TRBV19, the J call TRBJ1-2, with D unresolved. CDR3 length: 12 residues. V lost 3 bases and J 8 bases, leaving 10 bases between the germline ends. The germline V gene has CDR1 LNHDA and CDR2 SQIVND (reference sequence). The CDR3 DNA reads TGTGCCAGTAGTATCCAGACATTCGGCTACACCTTC. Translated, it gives CASSIQTFGYTF.

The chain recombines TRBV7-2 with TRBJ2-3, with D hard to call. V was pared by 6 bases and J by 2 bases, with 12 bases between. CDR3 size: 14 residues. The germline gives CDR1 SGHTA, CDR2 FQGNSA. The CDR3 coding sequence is TGTGCCAGCAGGGGGTGGCTCCTCACAGATACGCAGTATTTT. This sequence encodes CASRGWLLTDTQYF.

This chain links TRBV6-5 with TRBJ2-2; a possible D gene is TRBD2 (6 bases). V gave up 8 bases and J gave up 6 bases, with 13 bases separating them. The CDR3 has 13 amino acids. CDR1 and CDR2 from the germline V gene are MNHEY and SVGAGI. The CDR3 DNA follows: TGTGCCAGCGGGAGGTTCAGTCCCGGGGAGCTGTTTTTT. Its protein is CASGRFSPGELFF.

In nucleotides, the CDR3 is TGTGCCAGCAACGACCTCACGACAAAAGGAAACACCATATATTTT. It codes for CASNDLTTKGNTIYF. The chain uses TRBV2 and TRBJ1-3; no definite D call. The germline V gene encodes CDR1 SNHLY and CDR2 FYNNEI. There are 15 residues in the CDR3. Trimming took 7 bases from V and 4 from J, leaving 17 bases between them.

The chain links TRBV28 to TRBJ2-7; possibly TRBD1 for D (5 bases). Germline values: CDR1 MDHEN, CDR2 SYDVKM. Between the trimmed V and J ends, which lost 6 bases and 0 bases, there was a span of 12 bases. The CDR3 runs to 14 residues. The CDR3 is CASRAQGSSYEQYF. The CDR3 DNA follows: TGTGCCAGCAGGGCCCAGGGATCCTCCTACGAGCAGTACTTC.

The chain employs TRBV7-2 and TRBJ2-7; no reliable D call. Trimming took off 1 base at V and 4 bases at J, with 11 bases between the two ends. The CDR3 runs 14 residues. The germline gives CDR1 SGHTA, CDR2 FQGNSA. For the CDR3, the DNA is TGTGCCAGCAGCTTAGGAGGTAGTAGATACGAGCAGTACTTC. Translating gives CASSLGGSRYEQYF.

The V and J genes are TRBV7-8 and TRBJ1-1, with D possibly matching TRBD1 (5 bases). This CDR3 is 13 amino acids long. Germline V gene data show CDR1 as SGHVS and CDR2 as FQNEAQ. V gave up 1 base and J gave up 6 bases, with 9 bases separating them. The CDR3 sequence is CASSLGQGAEAFF. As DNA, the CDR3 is TGTGCCAGCAGCTTAGGGCAGGGAGCTGAAGCTTTCTTT.

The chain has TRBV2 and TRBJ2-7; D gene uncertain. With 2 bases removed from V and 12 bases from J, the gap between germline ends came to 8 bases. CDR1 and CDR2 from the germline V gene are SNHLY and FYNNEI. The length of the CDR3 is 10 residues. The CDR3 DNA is TGTGCCAGCAGTGAACAGGTTACGTACTTC. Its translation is CASSEQVTYF.

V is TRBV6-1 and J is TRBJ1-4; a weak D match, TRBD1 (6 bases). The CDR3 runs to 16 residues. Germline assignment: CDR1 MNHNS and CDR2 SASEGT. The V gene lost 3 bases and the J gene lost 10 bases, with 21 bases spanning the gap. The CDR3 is CASSDRTSTGGGKLFF. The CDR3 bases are TGTGCCAGCAGTGACCGGACCTCGACGGGAGGGGGAAAACTGTTTTTT.

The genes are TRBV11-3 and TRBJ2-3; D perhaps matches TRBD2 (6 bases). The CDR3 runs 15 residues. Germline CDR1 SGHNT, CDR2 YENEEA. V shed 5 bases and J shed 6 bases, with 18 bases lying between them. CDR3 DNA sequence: TGTGCCAGCAGCGACGGGACTTTAGCGGCCGATACGCAGTATTTT. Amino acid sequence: CASSDGTLAADTQYF.

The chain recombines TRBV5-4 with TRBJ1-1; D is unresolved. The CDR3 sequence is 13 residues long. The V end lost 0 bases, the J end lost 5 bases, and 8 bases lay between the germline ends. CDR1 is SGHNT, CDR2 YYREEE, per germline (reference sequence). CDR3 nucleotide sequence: TGTGCCAGCAGCTTGGTGTCTAGAACTGAAGCTTTCTTT. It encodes CASSLVSRTEAFF.

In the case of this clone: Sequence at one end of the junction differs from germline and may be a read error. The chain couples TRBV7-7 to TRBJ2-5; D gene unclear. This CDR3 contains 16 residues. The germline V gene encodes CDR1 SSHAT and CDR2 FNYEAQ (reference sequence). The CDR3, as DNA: TGTGCTAGCAGCTTAGGCGCAATTCCCCACCAAGAGACCCAGTACTTC. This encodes CASSLGAIPHQETQYF.

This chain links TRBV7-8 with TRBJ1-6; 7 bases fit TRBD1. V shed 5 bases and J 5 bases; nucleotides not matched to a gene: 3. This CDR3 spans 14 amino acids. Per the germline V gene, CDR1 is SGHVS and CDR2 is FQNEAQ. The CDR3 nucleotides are TGTGCCAGCAGCACCGGGACAGATAATTCACCCCTCCACTTT. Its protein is CASSTGTDNSPLHF.

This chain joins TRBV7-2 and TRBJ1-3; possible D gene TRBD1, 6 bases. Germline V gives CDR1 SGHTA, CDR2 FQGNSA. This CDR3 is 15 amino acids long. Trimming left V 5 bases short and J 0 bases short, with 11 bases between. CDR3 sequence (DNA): TGTGCCAGCAGCGGGGGCTCATCCTCTGGAAACACCATATATTTT. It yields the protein CASSGGSSSGNTIYF.

The DNA of the CDR3 is TGTGCCAGTAGTCCCGGCCCCTACGAGCAGTACTTC. It translates to CASSPGPYEQYF. The J gene is TRBJ2-7, the V gene TRBV19; D unclear. The CDR3 consists of 12 residues. CDR1 and CDR2 (germline): LNHDA, SQIVND (reference sequence). Trimming shortened V by 5 bases and J by 2 bases, and 7 bases separated the two germline ends.

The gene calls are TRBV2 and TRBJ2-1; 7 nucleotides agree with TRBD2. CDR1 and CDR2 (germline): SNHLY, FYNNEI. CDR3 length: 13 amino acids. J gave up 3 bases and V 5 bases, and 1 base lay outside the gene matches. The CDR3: CASSRDYYNEQFF. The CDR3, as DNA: TGTGCCAGCAGTCGGGACTACTACAATGAGCAGTTCTTC.